The present T cell receptor (beta chain) was sequenced within a study of blood T cell repertoires in COVID-19. Study information: COVID-19 samples, acute and convalescent, were from the United States, Italy and Spain. T cells, B-cell-depleted T cells, or PBMCs supplied cDNA or gDNA.

Under the authors' procedure: Counts of nucleated cells, estimated from reference gene primer amplification, were obtained. Sequencing used immunoSEQ multiplex PCR; TCRdb keeps in-frame clones, though not all of them. V, J and clone size derive from that table, while D and trimming were established from the DNA sequence. The sample holds 84,000 or so clones, approximately 82% seen once. The CDR3 length is 16 residues. J gave up 0 bases and V 4 bases, and 10 bases lay outside the gene matches. Germline V lookup: CDR1 SGHRS, CDR2 YFSETQ. This clone was counted a single time. The chain combines TRBV5-1 with TRBJ2-7, with 7 bases matching TRBD1. Source material: peripheral blood. The sequence was obtained from a woman of 80 years or more with acute or convalescent COVID-19. The CDR3 region is CASSTAGAGGSYEQYF. The CDR3 region has the DNA TGCGCCAGCAGCACGGCCGGGGCAGGGGGCTCCTACGAGCAGTACTTC.